Described below is a single T cell receptor (beta chain) sequence and its context. Its target antigen remains unknown. Base quality data are lacking; no much larger clone is found one base away. The data originate from a study of blood T cell repertoires in COVID-19 (dated by TCRdb to 2018 to 2021). Regarding the study in general: Samples covering the acute and convalescent phases of COVID-19 were provided by collaborators in the United States, Italy and Spain. The prospective study material was composed of cDNA or gDNA derived from T cells, B-cell-depleted T cells, or PBMCs. The dataset comprised deeply sampled blood TCRbeta repertoires from subjects exposed to, actively infected with, or recovered from COVID-19. A freely available public database, intended as a resource for researchers studying the immune response to SARS-CoV-2, is where the repertoires were released. The samples were drawn from the first 160 participants of the ongoing ImmuneRACE study and from about 1,200 subjects provided by 6 global collaborators. Sample metadata almost always included a de-identified subject ID, COVID-19 status, age in years and sex. HLA class I and class II types, where available, came from metadata supplied by the sample provider rather than from assay-based typing. Broad study findings and their caveats: The quantity of clinical and demographic metadata differed by source and by participant and was supplied without curation.

Trimming accounts for 6 bases at V and 3 bases at J, while the number of junction bases matched to no gene is 9. From the cysteine up to the phenylalanine, the CDR3 has a length of 15 residues. Of the read, only the CDR3 DNA is kept; its 45 bases are in frame from base 1. The germline V gene encodes CDR1 SGHDT and CDR2 YYEEEE. TCRbeta CDR3 regions were amplified from genomic DNA using the immunoSEQ Assay, a bias-controlled multiplex PCR. In the original analysis: Within the assay, amplification of reference gene primers was used to estimate how many nucleated cells each sample contained. Sequence reads were collapsed and filtered to measure the absolute abundance of every unique TCRbeta CDR3 rearrangement. Productive Simpson clonality was computed per sample as the square root of Simpson's diversity index over productive rearrangements. TCRdb mirrors the immuneACCESS table, restricted to in-frame sequences. Some clones are absent from its copies; in checked studies, under half trace to an unresolved V gene, and the reason for the others is unknown. V and J calls and clone size are copied from that table; D and trimming were computed from the DNA. Across this sample there are about 230,000 clones, with around 83% seen only once. The ten largest clonotypes hold roughly 1.4% of the sample.

Another Seattle source contributed samples from volunteer blood donors who had recovered from COVID-19. Each collaborating institution followed its own protocols to collect whole blood in K2EDTA tubes. Collaborator samples were shipped for TCRbeta analysis as frozen whole blood, isolated PBMCs, or DNA extracted from either sample type. The source is a woman between 35 and 50 years old who had recovered from COVID-19. The chain is made from TRBV5-6 and TRBJ1-1; TRBD1 fits 9 bases in the junction. Sequenced input: peripheral blood. The CDR3 protein is CASIRLTGGYTEAFF. In nucleotide form, the sequence is TGTGCCAGCATCCGATTAACAGGGGGCTACACTGAAGCTTTCTTT.